This TCR beta chain was sequenced for a study of beta chain features in type 1 diabetes. With 1 base removed from V and 0 bases from J, the gap between germline ends came to 8 bases. The germline V gene encodes CDR1 LNHDA and CDR2 SQIVND (reference sequence). This CDR3 has 15 residues. Findings of the study overall: There were fewer insertions and more deletions at the VDJ junctions of type 1 diabetes patients. For Type 1 diabetes patients, all four CD4+ subsets carried TCRB CDR3s that were moderately but significantly shorter. These data did not resolve whether HLA type affects TCRB rearrangement.

A remark on this clone: Its antigen is as yet unknown.

Since all of the isolated RNA was reverse transcribed, expressed TCRB transcripts were what got sequenced. The repertoire was sequenced with immunoSEQ multiplex PCR; TCRdb's copy has only in-frame clones and lacks some. This sample has under 130,000 clones; around 30% occur once, and the top ten carry 0.5% to 0.55%. The chain employs TRBV19 and TRBJ2-3, with a possible D match to TRBD2 (5 bases). The clonotype comes from a woman aged 18-29 years with type 1 diabetes. The material sequenced was central memory CD4+ T cells from blood. The CDR3 region has the DNA TGTGCCAGTAGTATAGTGGGAGTTAGCACAGATACGCAGTATTTT. Its protein is CASSIVGVSTDTQYF.